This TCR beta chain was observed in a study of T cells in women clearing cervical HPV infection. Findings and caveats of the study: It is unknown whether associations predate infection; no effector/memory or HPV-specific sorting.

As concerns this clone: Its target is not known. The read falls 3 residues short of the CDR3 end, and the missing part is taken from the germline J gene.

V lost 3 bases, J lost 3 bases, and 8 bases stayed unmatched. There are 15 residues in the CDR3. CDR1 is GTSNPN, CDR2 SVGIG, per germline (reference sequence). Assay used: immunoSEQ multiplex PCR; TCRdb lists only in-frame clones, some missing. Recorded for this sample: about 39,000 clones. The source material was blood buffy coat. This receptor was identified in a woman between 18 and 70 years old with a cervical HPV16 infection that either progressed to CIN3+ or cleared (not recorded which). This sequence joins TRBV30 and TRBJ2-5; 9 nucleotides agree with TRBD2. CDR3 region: CAWRVAGVVKETQYF. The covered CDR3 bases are TGTGCCTGGAGGGTAGCGGGAGTGGTTAAAGAGACC.